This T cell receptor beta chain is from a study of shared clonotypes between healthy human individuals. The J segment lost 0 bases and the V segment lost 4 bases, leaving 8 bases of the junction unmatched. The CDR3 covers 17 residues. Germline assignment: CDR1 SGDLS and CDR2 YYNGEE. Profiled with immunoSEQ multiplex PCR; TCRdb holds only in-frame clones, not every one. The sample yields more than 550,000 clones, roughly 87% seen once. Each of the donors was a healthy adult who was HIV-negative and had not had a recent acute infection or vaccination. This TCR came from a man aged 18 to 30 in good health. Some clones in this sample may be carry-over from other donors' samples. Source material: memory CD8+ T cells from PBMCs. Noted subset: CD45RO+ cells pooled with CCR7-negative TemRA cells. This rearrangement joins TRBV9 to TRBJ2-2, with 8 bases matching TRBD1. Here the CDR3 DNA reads TGTGCCAGCAGCTTCCCCCGGGACAGGACGAACACCGGGGAGCTGTTTTTT. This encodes CASSFPRDRTNTGELFF. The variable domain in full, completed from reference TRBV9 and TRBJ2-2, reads DSGVTQTPKHLITATGQRVTLRCSPRSGDLSVYWYQQSLDQGLQFLIQYYNGEERAKGNILERFSAQQFPDLHSELNLSSLELGDSALYFCASSFPRDRTNTGELFFGEGSRLTVL.